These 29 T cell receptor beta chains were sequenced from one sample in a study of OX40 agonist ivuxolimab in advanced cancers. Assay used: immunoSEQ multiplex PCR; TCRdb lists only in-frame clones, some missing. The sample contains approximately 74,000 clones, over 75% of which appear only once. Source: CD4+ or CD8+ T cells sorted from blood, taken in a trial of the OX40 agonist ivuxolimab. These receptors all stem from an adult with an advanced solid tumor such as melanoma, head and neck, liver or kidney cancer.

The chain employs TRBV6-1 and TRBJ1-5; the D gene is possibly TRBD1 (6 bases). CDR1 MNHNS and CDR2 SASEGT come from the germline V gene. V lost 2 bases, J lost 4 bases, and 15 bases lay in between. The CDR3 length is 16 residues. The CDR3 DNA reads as TGTGCCAGCAGTGAACGTATAACAGGGAGTAATCAGCCCCAGCATTTT. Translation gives CASSERITGSNQPQHF.

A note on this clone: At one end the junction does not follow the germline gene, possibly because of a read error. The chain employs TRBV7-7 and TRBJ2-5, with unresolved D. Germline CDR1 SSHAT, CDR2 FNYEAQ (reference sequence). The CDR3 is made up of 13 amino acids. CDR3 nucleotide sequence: TGTGCTAGCAGCTTAGCTAGTAGAGAGACCCAGTACTTC. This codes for CASSLASRETQYF.

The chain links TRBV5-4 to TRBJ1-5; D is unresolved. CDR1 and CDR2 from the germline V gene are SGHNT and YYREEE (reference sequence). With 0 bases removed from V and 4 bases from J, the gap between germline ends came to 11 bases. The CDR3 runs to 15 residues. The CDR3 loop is CASSLGSGQNQPQHF. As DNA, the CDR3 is TGTGCCAGCAGCTTGGGTTCGGGCCAGAATCAGCCCCAGCATTTT. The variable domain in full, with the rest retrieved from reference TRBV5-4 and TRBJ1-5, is ETGVTQSPTHLIKTRGQQVTLRCSSQSGHNTVSWYQQALGQGPQFIFQYYREEENGRGNFPPRFSGLQFPNYSSELNVNALELDDSALYLCASSLGSGQNQPQHFGDGTRLSIL.

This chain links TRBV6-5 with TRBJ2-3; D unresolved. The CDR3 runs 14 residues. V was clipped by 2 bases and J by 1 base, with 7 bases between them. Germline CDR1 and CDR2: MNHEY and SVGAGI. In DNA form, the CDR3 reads TGTGCCAGCAGTTACGGTCGACGCACAGATACGCAGTATTTT. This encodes CASSYGRRTDTQYF.

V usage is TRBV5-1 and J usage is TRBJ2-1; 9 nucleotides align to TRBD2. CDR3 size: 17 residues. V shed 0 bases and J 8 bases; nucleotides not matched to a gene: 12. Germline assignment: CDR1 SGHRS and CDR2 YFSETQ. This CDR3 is CASSLGLAGGPVHEQFF. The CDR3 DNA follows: TGCGCCAGCAGCTTGGGGCTGGCGGGAGGGCCGGTGCATGAGCAGTTCTTC.

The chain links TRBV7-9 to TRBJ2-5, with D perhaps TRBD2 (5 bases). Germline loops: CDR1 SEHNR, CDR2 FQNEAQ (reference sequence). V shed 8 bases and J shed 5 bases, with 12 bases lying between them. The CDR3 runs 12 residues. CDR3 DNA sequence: TGTGCCAGCGGGCGTCCGGGGGAGACCCAGTACTTC. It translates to CASGRPGETQYF.

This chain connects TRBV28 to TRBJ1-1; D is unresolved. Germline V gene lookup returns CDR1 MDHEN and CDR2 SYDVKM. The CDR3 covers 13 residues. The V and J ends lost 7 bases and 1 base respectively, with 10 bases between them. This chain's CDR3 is CASTRGWNTEAFF. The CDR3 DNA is TGTGCCAGCACAAGAGGGTGGAACACTGAAGCTTTCTTT.

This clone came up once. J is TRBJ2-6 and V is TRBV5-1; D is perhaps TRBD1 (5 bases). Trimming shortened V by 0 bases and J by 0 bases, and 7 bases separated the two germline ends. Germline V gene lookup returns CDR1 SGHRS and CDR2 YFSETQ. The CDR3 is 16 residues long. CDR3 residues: CASSLEGNSGANVLTF. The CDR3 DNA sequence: TGCGCCAGCAGCTTGGAGGGGAACTCTGGGGCCAACGTCCTGACTTTC. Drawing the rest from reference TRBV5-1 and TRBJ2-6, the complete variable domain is KAGVTQTPRYLIKTRGQQVTLSCSPISGHRSVSWYQQTPGQGLQFLFEYFSETQRNKGNFPGRFSGRQFSNSRSEMNVSTLELGDSALYLCASSLEGNSGANVLTFGAGSRLTVL.

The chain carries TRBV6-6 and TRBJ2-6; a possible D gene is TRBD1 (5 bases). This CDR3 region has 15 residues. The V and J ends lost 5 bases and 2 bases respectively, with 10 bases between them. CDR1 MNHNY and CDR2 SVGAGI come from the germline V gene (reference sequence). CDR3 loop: CASSEQGTGANVLTF. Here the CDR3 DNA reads TGTGCCAGCAGTGAGCAGGGAACTGGGGCCAACGTCCTGACTTTC.

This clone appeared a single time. The CDR3 loop is CASSYSGTSGSGETQYF. DNA for the CDR3: TGTGCCAGCAGCTATTCCGGGACTAGCGGGAGTGGAGAGACCCAGTACTTC. This rearrangement joins TRBV7-2 to TRBJ2-5, with 14 bases that match TRBD2. The J segment lost 4 bases and the V segment lost 4 bases, leaving 8 bases of the junction unmatched. The CDR3 runs 17 residues. Germline lookup yields CDR1 SGHTA and CDR2 FQGNSA.

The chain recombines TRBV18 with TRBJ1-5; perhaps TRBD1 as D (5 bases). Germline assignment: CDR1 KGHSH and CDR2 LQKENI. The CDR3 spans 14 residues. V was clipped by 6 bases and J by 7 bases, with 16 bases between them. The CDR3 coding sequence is TGTGCCAGCTCTCGGGACGGTAACGGACAGCCCCAGCATTTT. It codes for CASSRDGNGQPQHF.

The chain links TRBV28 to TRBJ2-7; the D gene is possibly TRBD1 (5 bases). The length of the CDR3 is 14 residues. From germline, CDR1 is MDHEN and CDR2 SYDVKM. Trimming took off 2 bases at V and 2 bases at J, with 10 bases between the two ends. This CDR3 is CASSLQGPTYEQYF. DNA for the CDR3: TGTGCCAGCAGTTTACAGGGTCCAACCTACGAGCAGTACTTC. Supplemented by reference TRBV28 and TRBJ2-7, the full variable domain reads DVKVTQSSRYLVKRTGEKVFLECVQDMDHENMFWYRQDPGLGLRLIYFSYDVKMKEKGDIPEGYSVSREKKERFSLILESASTNQTSMYLCASSLQGPTYEQYFGPGTRLTVT.

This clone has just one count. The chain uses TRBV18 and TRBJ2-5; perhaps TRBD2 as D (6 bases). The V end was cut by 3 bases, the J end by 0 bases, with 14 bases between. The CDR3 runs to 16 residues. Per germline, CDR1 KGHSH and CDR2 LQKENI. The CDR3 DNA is TGTGCCAGCTCACCGAGAATTGTAGCGGACCAAGAGACCCAGTACTTC. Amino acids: CASSPRIVADQETQYF.

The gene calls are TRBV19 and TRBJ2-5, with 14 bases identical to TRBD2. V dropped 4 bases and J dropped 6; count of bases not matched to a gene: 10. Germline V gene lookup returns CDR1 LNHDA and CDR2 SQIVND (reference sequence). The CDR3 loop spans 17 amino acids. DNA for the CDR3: TGTGCCAGTAGTACTACTCTGACTAGCGGGAGGGGAAAGACCCAGTACTTC. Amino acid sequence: CASSTTLTSGRGKTQYF.

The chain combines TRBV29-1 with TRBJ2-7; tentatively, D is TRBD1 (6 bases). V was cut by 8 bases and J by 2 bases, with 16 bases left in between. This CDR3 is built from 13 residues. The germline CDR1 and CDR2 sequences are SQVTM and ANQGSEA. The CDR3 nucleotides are TGCAGCTTCCAGGGGCAGGACCCCTACGAGCAGTACTTC. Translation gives CSFQGQDPYEQYF.

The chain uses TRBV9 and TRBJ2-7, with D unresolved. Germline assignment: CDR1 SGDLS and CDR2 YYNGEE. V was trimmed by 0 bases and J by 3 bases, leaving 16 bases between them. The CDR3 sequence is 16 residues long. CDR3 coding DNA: TGTGCCAGCAGCGTAGCGCCATCCCCGTGGATCTACGAGCAGTACTTC. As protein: CASSVAPSPWIYEQYF.

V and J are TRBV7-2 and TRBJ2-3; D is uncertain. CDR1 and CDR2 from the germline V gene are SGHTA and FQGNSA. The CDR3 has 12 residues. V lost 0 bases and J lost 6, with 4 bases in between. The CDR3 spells CASSLASDTQYF. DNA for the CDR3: TGTGCCAGCAGCTTAGCCTCCGATACGCAGTATTTT.

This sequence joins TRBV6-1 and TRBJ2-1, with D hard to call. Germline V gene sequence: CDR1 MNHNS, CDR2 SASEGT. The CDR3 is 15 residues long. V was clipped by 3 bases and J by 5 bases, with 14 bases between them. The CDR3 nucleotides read TGTGCCAGCAGTGAGCCCCACGCTGGGGACAATGAGCAGTTCTTC. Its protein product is CASSEPHAGDNEQFF.

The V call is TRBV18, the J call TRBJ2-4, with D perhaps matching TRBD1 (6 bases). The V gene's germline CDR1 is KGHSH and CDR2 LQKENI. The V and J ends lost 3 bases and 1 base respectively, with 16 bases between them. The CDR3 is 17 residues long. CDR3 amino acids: CASSPTSTGFAKNIQYF. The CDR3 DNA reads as TGTGCCAGCTCACCGACATCTACAGGGTTCGCCAAAAACATTCAGTACTTC. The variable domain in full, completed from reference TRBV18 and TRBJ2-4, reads NAGVMQNPRHLVRRRGQEARLRCSPMKGHSHVYWYRQLPEEGLKFMVYLQKENIIDESGMPKERFSAEFPKEGPSILRIQQVVRGDSAAYFCASSPTSTGFAKNIQYFGAGTRLSVL.

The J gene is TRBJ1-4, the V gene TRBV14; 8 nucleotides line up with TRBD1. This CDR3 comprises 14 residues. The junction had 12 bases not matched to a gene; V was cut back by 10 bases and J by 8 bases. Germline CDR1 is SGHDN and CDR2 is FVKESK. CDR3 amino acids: CATRRAGGGEKLFF. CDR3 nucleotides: TGTGCCACCCGACGGGCAGGGGGCGGAGAAAAACTGTTTTTT.

The CDR3 DNA sequence: TGTGCCAGCAGCCCCCTGACTACGGATGAGCAGTTCTTC. Translation gives CASSPLTTDEQFF. This chain joins TRBV14 and TRBJ2-1; a weak D match, TRBD2 (5 bases). The V end was cut by 4 bases, the J end by 8 bases, with 12 bases between. Germline V gene sequence: CDR1 SGHDN, CDR2 FVKESK. The CDR3 has 13 residues.

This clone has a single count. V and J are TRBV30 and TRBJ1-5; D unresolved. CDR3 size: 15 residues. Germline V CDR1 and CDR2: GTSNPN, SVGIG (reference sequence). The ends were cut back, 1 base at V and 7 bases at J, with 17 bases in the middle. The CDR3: CAWSANRGLLQPQHF. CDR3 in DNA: TGTGCCTGGAGTGCTAACCGAGGACTGTTGCAGCCCCAGCATTTT.

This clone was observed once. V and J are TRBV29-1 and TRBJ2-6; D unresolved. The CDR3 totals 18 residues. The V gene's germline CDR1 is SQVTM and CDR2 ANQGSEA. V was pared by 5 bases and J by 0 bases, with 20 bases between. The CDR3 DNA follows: TGCAGCGTTCCCCCCCAAACTACCCCACGCTCTGGGGCCAACGTCCTGACTTTC. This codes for CSVPPQTTPRSGANVLTF.

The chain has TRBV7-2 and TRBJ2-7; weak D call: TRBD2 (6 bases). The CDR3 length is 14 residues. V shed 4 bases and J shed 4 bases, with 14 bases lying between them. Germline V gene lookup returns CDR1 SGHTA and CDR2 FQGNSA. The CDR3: CASSSVGSTYEQYF. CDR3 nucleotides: TGTGCCAGCAGCTCCGTCGGGAGCACGTACGAGCAGTACTTC.

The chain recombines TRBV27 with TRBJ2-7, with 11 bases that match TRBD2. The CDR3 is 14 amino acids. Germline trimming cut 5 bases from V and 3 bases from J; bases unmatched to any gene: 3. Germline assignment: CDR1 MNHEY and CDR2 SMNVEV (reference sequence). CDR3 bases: TGTGCCAGCAGTGTACTAGCGGGGGTCTACGAGCAGTACTTC. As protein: CASSVLAGVYEQYF.

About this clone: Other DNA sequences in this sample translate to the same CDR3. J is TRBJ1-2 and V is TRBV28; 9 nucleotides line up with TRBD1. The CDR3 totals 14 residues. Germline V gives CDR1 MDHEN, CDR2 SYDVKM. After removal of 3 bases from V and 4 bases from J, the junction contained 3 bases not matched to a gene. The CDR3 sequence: CASSLEQGAYGYTF. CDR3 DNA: TGTGCCAGCAGTTTGGAACAGGGGGCCTATGGCTACACCTTC.

This CDR3 reads CASGLVPPGQGITEAFF. CDR3 sequence (DNA): TGTGCTAGTGGTTTGGTACCACCGGGACAGGGAATCACTGAAGCTTTCTTT. The rearrangement links TRBV12-5 to TRBJ1-1; 9 nucleotides agree with TRBD1. The CDR3 is 17 amino acids. Germline CDR1 LGHNT, CDR2 FRNRAP. With 0 bases clipped from V and 4 bases from J, the junction kept 9 bases outside the gene matches.

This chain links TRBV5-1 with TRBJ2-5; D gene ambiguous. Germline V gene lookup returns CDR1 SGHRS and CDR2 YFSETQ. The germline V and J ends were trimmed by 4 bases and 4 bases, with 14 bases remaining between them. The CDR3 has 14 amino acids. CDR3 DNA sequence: TGCGCCAGCAGCGACCCAGGAGTGGGAGAGACCCAGTACTTC. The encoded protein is CASSDPGVGETQYF.

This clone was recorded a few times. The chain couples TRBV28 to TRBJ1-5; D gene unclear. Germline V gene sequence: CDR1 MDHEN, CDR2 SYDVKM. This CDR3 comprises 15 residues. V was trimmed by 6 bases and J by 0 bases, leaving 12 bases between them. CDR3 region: CASSQRANSNQPQHF. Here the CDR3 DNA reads TGTGCCAGCAGCCAACGGGCCAATAGCAATCAGCCCCAGCATTTT.